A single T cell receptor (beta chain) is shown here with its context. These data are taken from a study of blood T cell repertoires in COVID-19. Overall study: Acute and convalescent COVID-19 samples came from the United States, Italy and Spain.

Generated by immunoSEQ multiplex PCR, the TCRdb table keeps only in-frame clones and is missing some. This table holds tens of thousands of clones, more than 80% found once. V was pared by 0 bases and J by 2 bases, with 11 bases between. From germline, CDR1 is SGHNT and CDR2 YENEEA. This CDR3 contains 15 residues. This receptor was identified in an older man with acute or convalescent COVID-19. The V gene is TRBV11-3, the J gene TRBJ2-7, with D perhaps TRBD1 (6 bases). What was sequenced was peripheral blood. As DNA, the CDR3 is TGTGCCAGCAGCTTAGACAGGGGTCAAGCCTACGAGCAGTACTTC. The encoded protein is CASSLDRGQAYEQYF.